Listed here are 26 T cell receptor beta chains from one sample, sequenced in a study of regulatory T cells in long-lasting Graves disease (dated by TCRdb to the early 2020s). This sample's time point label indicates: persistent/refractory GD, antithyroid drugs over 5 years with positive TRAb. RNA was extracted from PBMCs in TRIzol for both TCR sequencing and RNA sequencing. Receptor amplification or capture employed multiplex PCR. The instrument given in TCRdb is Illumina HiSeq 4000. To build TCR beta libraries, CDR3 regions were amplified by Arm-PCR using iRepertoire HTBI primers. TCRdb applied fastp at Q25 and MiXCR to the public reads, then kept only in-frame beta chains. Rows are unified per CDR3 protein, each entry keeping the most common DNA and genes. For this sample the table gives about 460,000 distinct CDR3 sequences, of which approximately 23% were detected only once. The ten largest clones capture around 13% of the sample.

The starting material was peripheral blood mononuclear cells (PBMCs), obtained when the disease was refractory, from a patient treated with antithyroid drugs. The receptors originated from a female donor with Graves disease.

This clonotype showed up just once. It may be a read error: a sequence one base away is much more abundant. The CDR3 coding sequence is TGTGCCAGCAACCGGGGACTCATGAACATCGGGGAGCTGTTTTTT. Encoded protein: CASNRGLMNIGELFF. The chain carries TRBV11-1 and TRBJ2-2; D might be TRBD2 (6 bases). Germline V gene lookup returns CDR1 SGHAT and CDR2 FQDESV (reference sequence). CDR3 length equals 15 residues.

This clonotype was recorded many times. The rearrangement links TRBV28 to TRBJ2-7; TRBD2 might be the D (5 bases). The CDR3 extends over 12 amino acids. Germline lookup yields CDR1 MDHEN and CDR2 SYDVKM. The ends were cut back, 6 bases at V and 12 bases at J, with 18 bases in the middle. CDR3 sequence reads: CASSGGLPSRYF. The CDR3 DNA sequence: TGTGCCAGCAGCGGCGGACTGCCGAGCAGGTACTTC.

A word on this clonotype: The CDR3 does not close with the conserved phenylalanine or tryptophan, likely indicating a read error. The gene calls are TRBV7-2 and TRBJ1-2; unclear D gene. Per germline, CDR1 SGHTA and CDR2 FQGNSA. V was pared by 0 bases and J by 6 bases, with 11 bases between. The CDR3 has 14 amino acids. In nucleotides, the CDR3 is TGTGCCAGCAGCTTAGCCAGGAACAGCAATGGCTACACCTCC. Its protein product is CASSLARNSNGYTS.

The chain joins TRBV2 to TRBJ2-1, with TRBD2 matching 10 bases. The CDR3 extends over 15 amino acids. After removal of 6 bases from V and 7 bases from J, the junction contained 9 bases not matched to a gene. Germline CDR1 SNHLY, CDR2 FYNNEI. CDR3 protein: CASRPGLAGVNEQFF. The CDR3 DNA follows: TGTGCCAGCAGACCCGGGCTAGCGGGAGTTAATGAGCAGTTCTTC.

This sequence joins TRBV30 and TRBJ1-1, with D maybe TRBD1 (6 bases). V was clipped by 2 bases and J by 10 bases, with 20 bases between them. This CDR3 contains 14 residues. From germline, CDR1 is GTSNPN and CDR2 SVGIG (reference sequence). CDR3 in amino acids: CAWSRGPLPIAAFF. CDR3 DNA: TGTGCCTGGAGTCGGGGGCCCCTACCCATCGCAGCTTTCTTT. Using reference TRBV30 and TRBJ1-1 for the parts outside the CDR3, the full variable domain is SQTIHQWPATLVQPVGSPLSLECTVEGTSNPNLYWYRQAAGRGLQLLFYSVGIGQISSEVPQNLSASRPQDRQFILSSKKLLLSDSGFYLCAWSRGPLPIAAFFGQGTRLTVV.

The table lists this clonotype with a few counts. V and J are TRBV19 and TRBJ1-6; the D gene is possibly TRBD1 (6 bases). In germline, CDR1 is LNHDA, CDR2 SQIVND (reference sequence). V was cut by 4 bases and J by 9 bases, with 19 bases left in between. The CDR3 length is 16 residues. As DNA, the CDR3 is TGTGCCAGTAGTACTTGGACAGCTCCTCTGAGTTCACCCCTCCACTTT. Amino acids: CASSTWTAPLSSPLHF.

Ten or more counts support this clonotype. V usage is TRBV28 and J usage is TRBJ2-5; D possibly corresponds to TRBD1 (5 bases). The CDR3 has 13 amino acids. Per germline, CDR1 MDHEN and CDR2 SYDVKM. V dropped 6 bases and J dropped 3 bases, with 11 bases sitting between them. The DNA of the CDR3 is TGTGCCAGCAGCAGGGTCTTGGAAGAGACCCAGTACTTC. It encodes CASSRVLEETQYF. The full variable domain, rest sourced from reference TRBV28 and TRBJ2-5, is DVKVTQSSRYLVKRTGEKVFLECVQDMDHENMFWYRQDPGLGLRLIYFSYDVKMKEKGDIPEGYSVSREKKERFSLILESASTNQTSMYLCASSRVLEETQYFGPGTRLLVL.

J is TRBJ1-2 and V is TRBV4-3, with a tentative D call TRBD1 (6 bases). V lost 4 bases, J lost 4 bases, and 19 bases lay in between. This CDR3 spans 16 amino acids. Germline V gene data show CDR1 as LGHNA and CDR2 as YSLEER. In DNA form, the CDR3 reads TGCGCCAGCAGCCCCTCGTTGGGACAAACCGTCTATGGCTACACCTTC. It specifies CASSPSLGQTVYGYTF.

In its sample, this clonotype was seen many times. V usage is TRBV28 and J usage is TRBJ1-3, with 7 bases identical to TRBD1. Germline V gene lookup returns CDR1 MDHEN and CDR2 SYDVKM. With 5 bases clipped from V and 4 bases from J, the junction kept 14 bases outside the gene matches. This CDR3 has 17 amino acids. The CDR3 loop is CASSPLAFRQGGNTIYF. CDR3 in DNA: TGTGCCAGCAGTCCTTTGGCTTTCCGACAGGGAGGAAACACCATATATTTT.

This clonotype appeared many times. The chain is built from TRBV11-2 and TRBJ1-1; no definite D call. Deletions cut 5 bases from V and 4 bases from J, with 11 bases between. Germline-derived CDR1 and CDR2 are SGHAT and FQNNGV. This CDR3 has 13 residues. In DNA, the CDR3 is TGTGCCAGCAGCCGCGAGCTTGCCACTGAAGCTTTCTTT. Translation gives CASSRELATEAFF.

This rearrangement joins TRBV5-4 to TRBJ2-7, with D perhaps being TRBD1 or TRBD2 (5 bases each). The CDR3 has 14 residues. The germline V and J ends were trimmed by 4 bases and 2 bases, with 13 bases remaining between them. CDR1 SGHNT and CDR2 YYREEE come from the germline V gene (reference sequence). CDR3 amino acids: CASSPGTIAYEQYF. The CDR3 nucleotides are TGTGCCAGCAGCCCCGGGACCATAGCCTACGAGCAGTACTTC.

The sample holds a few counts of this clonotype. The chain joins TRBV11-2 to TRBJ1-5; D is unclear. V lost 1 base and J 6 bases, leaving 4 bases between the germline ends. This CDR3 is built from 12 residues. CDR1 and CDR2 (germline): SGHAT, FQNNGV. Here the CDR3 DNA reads TGTGCCAGCAGCTTAGGTAGTCAGCCCCAGCATTTT. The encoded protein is CASSLGSQPQHF.

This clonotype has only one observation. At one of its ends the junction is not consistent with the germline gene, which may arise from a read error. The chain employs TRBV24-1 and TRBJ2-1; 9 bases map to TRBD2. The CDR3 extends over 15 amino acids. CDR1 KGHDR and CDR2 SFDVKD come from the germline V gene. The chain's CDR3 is CATSNSGRIENEQSF. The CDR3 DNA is TGTGCCACCAGTAACAGCGGGAGGATTGAGAATGAGCAGTCCTTC.

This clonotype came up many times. CDR3 nucleotide sequence: TGTGCCAGCAGTTTGGACGCTTTAGGTGGAAACACCATATATTTT. Translating gives CASSLDALGGNTIYF. The J gene is TRBJ1-3, the V gene TRBV12-3 or TRBV12-4; D gene unclear. V gave up 3 bases and J gave up 3 bases, with 12 bases separating them. CDR3 length equals 15 residues.

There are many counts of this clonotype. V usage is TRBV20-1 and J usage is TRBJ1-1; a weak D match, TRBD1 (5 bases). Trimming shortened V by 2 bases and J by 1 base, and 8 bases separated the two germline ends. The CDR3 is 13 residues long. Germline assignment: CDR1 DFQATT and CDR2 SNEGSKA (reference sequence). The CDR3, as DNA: TGCAGTGCTAGACTAACAGGGAACACTGAAGCTTTCTTT. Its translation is CSARLTGNTEAFF.

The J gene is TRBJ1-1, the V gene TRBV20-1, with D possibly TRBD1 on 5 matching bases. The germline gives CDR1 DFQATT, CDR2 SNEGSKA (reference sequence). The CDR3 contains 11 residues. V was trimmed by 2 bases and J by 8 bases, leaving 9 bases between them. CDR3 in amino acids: CSARWGGEAFF. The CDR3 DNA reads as TGCAGTGCTAGATGGGGGGGAGAAGCTTTCTTT.

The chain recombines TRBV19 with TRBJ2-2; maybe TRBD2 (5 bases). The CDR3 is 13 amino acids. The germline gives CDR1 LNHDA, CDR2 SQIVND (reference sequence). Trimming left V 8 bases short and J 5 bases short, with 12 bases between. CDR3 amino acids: CASGSSATGELFF. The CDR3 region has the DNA TGTGCCAGTGGAAGTAGCGCGACCGGGGAGCTGTTTTTT.

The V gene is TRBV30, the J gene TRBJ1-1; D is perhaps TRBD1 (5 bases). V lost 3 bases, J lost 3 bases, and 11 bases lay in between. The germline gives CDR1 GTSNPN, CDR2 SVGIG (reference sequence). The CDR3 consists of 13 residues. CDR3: CAWRDSGYTEAFF. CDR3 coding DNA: TGTGCCTGGAGGGATTCAGGGTACACTGAAGCTTTCTTT.

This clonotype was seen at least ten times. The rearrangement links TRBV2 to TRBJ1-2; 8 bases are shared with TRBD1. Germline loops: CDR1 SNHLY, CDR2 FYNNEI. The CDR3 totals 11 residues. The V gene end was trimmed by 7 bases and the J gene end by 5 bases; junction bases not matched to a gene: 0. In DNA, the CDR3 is TGTGCCAGCAACAGGGGGTATGGCTACACCTTC. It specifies CASNRGYGYTF.

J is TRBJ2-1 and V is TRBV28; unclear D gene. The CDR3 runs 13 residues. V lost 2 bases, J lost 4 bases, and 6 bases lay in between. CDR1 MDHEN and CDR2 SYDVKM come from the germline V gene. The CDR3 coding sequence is TGTGCCAGCAGTTTAAGGGCGTACAATGAGCAGTTCTTC. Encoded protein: CASSLRAYNEQFF.

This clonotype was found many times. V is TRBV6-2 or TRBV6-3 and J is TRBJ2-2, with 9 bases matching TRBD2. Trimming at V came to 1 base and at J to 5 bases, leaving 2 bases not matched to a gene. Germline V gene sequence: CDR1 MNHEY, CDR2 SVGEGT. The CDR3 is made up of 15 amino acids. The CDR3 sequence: CASSYFSGGTGELFF. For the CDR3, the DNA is TGTGCCAGCAGTTACTTTAGCGGGGGAACCGGGGAGCTGTTTTTT.

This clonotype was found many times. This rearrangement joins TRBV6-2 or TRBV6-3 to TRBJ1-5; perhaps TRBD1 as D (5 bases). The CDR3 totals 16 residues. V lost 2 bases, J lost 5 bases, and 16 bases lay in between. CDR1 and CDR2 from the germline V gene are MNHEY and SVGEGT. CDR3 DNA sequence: TGTGCCAGCAGTTACGACGGGGCTCGGGGGGATCAGCCCCAGCATTTT. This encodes CASSYDGARGDQPQHF.

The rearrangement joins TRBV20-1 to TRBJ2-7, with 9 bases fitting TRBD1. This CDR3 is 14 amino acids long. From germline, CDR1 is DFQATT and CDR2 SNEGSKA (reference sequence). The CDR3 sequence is CTRWYWDRDPQQYF. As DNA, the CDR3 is TGCACCCGTTGGTACTGGGACAGGGATCCACAGCAGTACTTC.

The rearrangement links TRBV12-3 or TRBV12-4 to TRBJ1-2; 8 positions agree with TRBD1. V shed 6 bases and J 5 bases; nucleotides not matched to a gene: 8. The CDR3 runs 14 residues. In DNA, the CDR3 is TGTGCCAGCAGCTTACAGGGGGGGGAGTATGGCTACACCTTC. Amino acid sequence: CASSLQGGEYGYTF.

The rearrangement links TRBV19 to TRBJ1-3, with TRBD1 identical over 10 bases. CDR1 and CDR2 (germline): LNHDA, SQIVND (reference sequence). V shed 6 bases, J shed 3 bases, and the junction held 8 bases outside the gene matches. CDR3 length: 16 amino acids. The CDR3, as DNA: TGTGCCAGTAGGGCCGGAGGGACAGGGGTTGGAAACACCATATATTTT. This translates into CASRAGGTGVGNTIYF.

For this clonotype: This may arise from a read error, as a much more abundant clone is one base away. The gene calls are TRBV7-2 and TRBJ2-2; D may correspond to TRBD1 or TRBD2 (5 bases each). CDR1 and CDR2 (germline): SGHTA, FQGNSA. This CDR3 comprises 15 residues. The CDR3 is CASSLGSPDTGEPFF. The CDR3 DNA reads TGTGCCAGCAGCTTAGGAAGTCCGGACACCGGGGAGCCGTTTTTT. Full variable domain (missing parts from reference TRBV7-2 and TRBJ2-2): GAGVSQSPSNKVTEKGKDVELRCDPISGHTALYWYRQSLGQGLEFLIYFQGNSAPDKSGLPSDRFSAERTGGSVSTLTIQRTQQEDSAVYLCASSLGSPDTGEPFFGEGSRLTVL.